The 23 T cell receptor beta chains below all came from one sample that was sequenced in a study of shared T cell receptors in the human thymus. Some clones are missing from TCRdb's copy, which holds only in-frame ones; the method was immunoSEQ multiplex PCR. The sample holds approximately 490,000 clones, approximately 80% seen once. This sample also appeared in a second study, on human thymus T cells.

Sequenced input: thymocytes. The receptor source for this set is a boy under two years old with a congenital heart defect.

The genes are TRBV30 and TRBJ2-7; 12 nucleotides agree with TRBD2. This CDR3 is 20 amino acids long. V trimming: 2 bases; J trimming: 0 bases; junction bases outside the gene matches: 17. Germline CDR1 and CDR2: GTSNPN and SVGIG (reference sequence). The CDR3 spells CAWSFRGGTSGLQSSYEQYF. The CDR3 nucleotides are TGTGCCTGGAGTTTCCGGGGGGGGACTAGCGGGTTACAGAGCTCCTACGAGCAGTACTTC.

About this clone itself: One end of the junction does not line up with germline, which may come from a read error. The gene calls are TRBV28 and TRBJ1-3; perhaps TRBD1 as D (5 bases). CDR1 and CDR2 from the germline V gene are MDHEN and SYDVKM. The CDR3 is 14 amino acids. The CDR3 here is CVSSFGHGGNTIYF. In nucleotides, the CDR3 is TGTGTCAGCAGTTTTGGACACGGGGGAAACACCATATATTTT.

The chain uses TRBV29-1 and TRBJ1-1; TRBD1 matches 7 bases. Germline trimming cut 0 bases from V and 1 base from J; bases unmatched to any gene: 23. Germline lookup yields CDR1 SQVTM and CDR2 ANQGSEA. CDR3 length: 21 amino acids. This CDR3 reads CSVEDSRDSLVPAPKNTEAFF. Written as DNA, the CDR3 is TGCAGCGTTGAAGATTCGAGGGACAGCTTAGTACCCGCACCAAAGAACACTGAAGCTTTCTTT.

The CDR3 region is CASSPDGTGEAFF. Written as DNA, the CDR3 is TGTGCCAGCAGCCCGGACGGGACAGGTGAAGCTTTCTTT. This chain uses TRBV6-5 with TRBJ1-1, with 8 bases lining up with TRBD1. Trimming removed 6 bases from V and 7 bases from J; junction bases left unmatched: 7. This CDR3 has 13 amino acids. CDR1 is MNHEY, CDR2 SVGAGI, per germline.

The CDR3 nucleotides are TGTGCCAGCAGCTTGGGAGGGGGCGCGAACCAGCCCCAGCATTTT. Protein: CASSLGGGANQPQHF. The rearrangement uses TRBV5-4 and TRBJ1-5; 7 bases are a match to TRBD1. This CDR3 spans 15 amino acids. CDR1 and CDR2 from the germline V gene are SGHNT and YYREEE (reference sequence). V lost 0 bases to trimming and J lost 7 bases; unmatched junction nucleotides: 7. The variable domain in full, completed from reference TRBV5-4 and TRBJ1-5, reads ETGVTQSPTHLIKTRGQQVTLRCSSQSGHNTVSWYQQALGQGPQFIFQYYREEENGRGNFPPRFSGLQFPNYSSELNVNALELDDSALYLCASSLGGGANQPQHFGDGTRLSIL.

The chain is built from TRBV13 and TRBJ2-7, with D unclear. Germline CDR1 is PRHDT and CDR2 is FYEKMQ (reference sequence). CDR3 length: 12 amino acids. The V gene lost 4 bases and the J gene lost 4 bases, with 8 bases spanning the gap. CDR3 coding DNA: TGTGCCAGCAGCTCCAACTCGTACGAGCAGTACTTC. This encodes CASSSNSYEQYF.

The J gene is TRBJ2-1, the V gene TRBV4-2; TRBD2 matches at 10 bases. The CDR3 extends over 15 amino acids. With 6 bases clipped from V and 7 bases from J, the junction kept 9 bases outside the gene matches. Germline V gene data show CDR1 as LGHNA and CDR2 as YNFKEQ. The CDR3: CASRGEREGVNEQFF. DNA for the CDR3: TGTGCCAGCAGAGGTGAGCGGGAGGGGGTGAATGAGCAGTTCTTC.

This chain uses TRBV6-4 with TRBJ1-5; 8 bases are a match to TRBD1. This CDR3 has 12 amino acids. V lost 6 bases and J lost 8; bases outside the gene matches: 3. CDR1 MRHNA and CDR2 SNTAGT come from the germline V gene. The CDR3 is CASRDRDKPQHF. CDR3 in DNA: TGTGCCAGCAGGGACAGGGACAAGCCCCAGCATTTT.

This clone appeared once. The chain has TRBV20-1 and TRBJ1-3; D uncertain. Germline-derived CDR1 and CDR2 are DFQATT and SNEGSKA (reference sequence). Trimming left V 3 bases short and J 4 bases short, with 4 bases between. CDR3 length: 11 residues. CDR3 region: CSASPGNTIYF. The CDR3 DNA is TGCAGTGCTAGCCCAGGAAACACCATATATTTT.

V is TRBV27 and J is TRBJ2-3; 8 bases line up with TRBD1. The junction had 7 bases not matched to a gene; V was cut back by 5 bases and J by 0 bases. The germline gives CDR1 MNHEY, CDR2 SMNVEV (reference sequence). The CDR3 loop spans 16 amino acids. CDR3 DNA sequence: TGTGCCAGCAGTCCCTCGACAGGGGCGAGCACAGATACGCAGTATTTT. Amino acids: CASSPSTGASTDTQYF.

The chain recombines TRBV9 with TRBJ1-5, with D uncertain. Between the trimmed V and J ends, which lost 4 bases and 0 bases, there was a span of 8 bases. The germline V gene encodes CDR1 SGDLS and CDR2 YYNGEE. The CDR3 contains 14 residues. CDR3 sequence (DNA): TGTGCCAGCAGCCCCCCGGGTAGCAATCAGCCCCAGCATTTT. It specifies CASSPPGSNQPQHF.

The rearrangement joins TRBV25-1 to TRBJ2-5; 7 bases match TRBD1. Trimming took 2 bases from V and 2 from J; bases not matched to a gene: 2. CDR3 length: 14 amino acids. CDR1 and CDR2 from the germline V gene are MGHDK and SYGVNS. DNA of the CDR3: TGTGCCAGCAGTGAAGGGGGACAGCAAGAGACCCAGTACTTC. Translation: CASSEGGQQETQYF.

This clone was detected a few times. The chain uses TRBV4-1 and TRBJ2-1, with 7 bases lining up with TRBD2. The CDR3 sequence is 16 residues long. With 3 bases clipped from V and 0 bases from J, the junction kept 5 bases outside the gene matches. CDR1 is MGHRA, CDR2 YSYEKL, per germline. For the CDR3, the DNA is TGCGCCAGCAGCCATCTAGCGGACCCCTCCTACAATGAGCAGTTCTTC. Its protein is CASSHLADPSYNEQFF.

DNA for the CDR3: TGTGCCAGCAGCTTAAGGGGGAGTGGCTACACCTTC. Its protein is CASSLRGSGYTF. The V gene is TRBV5-5, the J gene TRBJ1-2; TRBD1 is a possible D gene (6 bases). Germline CDR1 and CDR2: SGHKS and YYEKEE (reference sequence). The CDR3 runs to 12 residues. Trimming pared 2 bases from V and 7 bases from J, leaving 9 bases between.

The rearrangement uses TRBV6-1 and TRBJ2-5; D is perhaps TRBD1 (5 bases). The J call is in doubt because the DNA end fits TRBJ2-7 better. The germline V gene has CDR1 MNHNS and CDR2 SASEGT. The CDR3 sequence is 13 residues long. The CDR3 spells CASIRQLSYEQYF. CDR3 in DNA: TGTGCCAGCATACGACAGCTCTCCTACGAGCAGTACTTC.

The chain has TRBV4-2 and TRBJ2-1; no definite D call. Trimming cost V 0 bases and J 2 bases, with 11 bases left between them. The CDR3 covers 16 residues. Germline V lookup: CDR1 LGHNA, CDR2 YNFKEQ. CDR3 DNA: TGTGCCAGCAGCCAAGATCTTCCTGGCCCCTACAATGAGCAGTTCTTC. It yields the protein CASSQDLPGPYNEQFF.

This clone was seen once. The rearrangement joins TRBV28 to TRBJ1-2; D gene unclear. V lost 5 bases, J lost 3 bases, and 13 bases lay in between. This CDR3 is 14 amino acids long. Germline CDR1 and CDR2: MDHEN and SYDVKM. CDR3 loop: CASSTSKEYYGYTF. Here the CDR3 DNA reads TGTGCCAGCAGTACCTCCAAGGAGTACTATGGCTACACCTTC.

The chain carries TRBV4-3 and TRBJ2-3; 10 bases agree with TRBD2. The ends lost 0 bases at V and 6 bases at J; junction bases unmatched: 12. This CDR3 spans 18 amino acids. Germline lookup yields CDR1 LGHNA and CDR2 YSLEER. The CDR3 here is CASSQDLRSGRAVDTQYF. The CDR3 nucleotides read TGCGCCAGCAGCCAAGATCTGAGAAGCGGGAGGGCCGTCGATACGCAGTATTTT.

The chain uses TRBV6-1 and TRBJ2-7, with 9 bases that match TRBD2. With V trimmed by 1 base and J by 2 bases, 9 bases remained unmatched. The CDR3 sequence is 17 residues long. CDR1 and CDR2 from the germline V gene are MNHNS and SASEGT. CDR3 loop: CASSEGCRTSVPYEQYF. As DNA, the CDR3 is TGTGCCAGCAGTGAAGGGTGTCGGACTAGCGTTCCCTACGAGCAGTACTTC.

The V and J genes are TRBV12-5 and TRBJ1-2, with D possibly being TRBD1 (5 bases). Germline V gene data show CDR1 as LGHNT and CDR2 as FRNRAP. CDR3 length: 13 residues. The ends were cut back, 0 bases at V and 8 bases at J, with 10 bases in the middle. CDR3 region: CASGLVGARGYTF. The CDR3 DNA sequence: TGTGCTAGTGGTTTGGTAGGGGCGCGGGGCTACACCTTC.

The V call is TRBV10-3, the J call TRBJ2-7; 10 bases are shared with TRBD1. The junction had 13 bases not matched to a gene; V was cut back by 6 bases and J by 5 bases. CDR1 is ENHRY and CDR2 is SYGVKD in the germline V gene. There are 16 residues in the CDR3. The CDR3 spells CAISRPKGQGYNEQYF. The CDR3 DNA is TGTGCCATCAGCCGCCCCAAGGGACAGGGGTACAACGAGCAGTACTTC.

This rearrangement joins TRBV7-2 to TRBJ2-1, with TRBD2 matching 10 bases. The junction had 5 bases not matched to a gene; V was cut back by 6 bases and J by 0 bases. The CDR3 extends over 16 amino acids. Germline values: CDR1 SGHTA, CDR2 FQGNSA. The CDR3 region is CASSPAGGSSYNEQFF. The CDR3 coding sequence is TGTGCCAGCAGTCCAGCGGGAGGGAGCTCCTACAATGAGCAGTTCTTC.

V is TRBV29-1 and J is TRBJ1-1; D is ambiguous. V lost 5 bases and J 1 base, leaving 8 bases between the germline ends. Per germline, CDR1 SQVTM and CDR2 ANQGSEA. The CDR3 totals 12 residues. The CDR3 DNA reads TGCAGCGTTCGGGAGGAGAACACTGAAGCTTTCTTT. As protein: CSVREENTEAFF.